These 15 T cell receptor beta chains came from one sample sequenced in a study of T-cell reconstitution after alpha-beta-depleted transplantation in children. The TCRbeta library incorporated unique molecular identifiers. TCRdb re-derived calls from the PCR reads in MiXCR, one entry per CDR3 protein. Among fewer than 750,000 distinct CDR3 sequences listed, about 21% were seen once. The sequencing used PBMCs, mostly from graft donor cells, collected 360 days after TCRalphabeta/CD19-depleted stem cell transplant. Every receptor here comes from a boy in the first two years of life who had a stem cell transplant for acute myeloid leukemia, so the T cells may come from the graft donor.

This chain links TRBV11-1 with TRBJ2-1; the match to TRBD2 covers 12 bases. J lost 6 bases, V lost 8 bases, and 14 bases had no gene match. The CDR3 consists of 17 residues. CDR1 is SGHAT, CDR2 FQDESV, per germline (reference sequence). The CDR3 loop reads CASGPYLGLAGINEQFF. The CDR3 DNA sequence: TGTGCCAGCGGACCGTATCTCGGACTAGCGGGGATCAATGAGCAGTTCTTC.

This clonotype was seen repeatedly, ten times or more. The chain couples TRBV20-1 to TRBJ2-7; TRBD2 agrees at 8 bases. Germline loops: CDR1 DFQATT, CDR2 SNEGSKA (reference sequence). With 6 bases clipped from V and 0 bases from J, the junction kept 7 bases outside the gene matches. This CDR3 has 14 residues. The CDR3 protein is CSALTSGNSYEQYF. The CDR3 DNA reads as TGCAGTGCCCTTACTAGCGGAAACTCCTACGAGCAGTACTTC.

This chain connects TRBV20-1 to TRBJ2-7; weak D call: TRBD2 (5 bases). Germline V lookup: CDR1 DFQATT, CDR2 SNEGSKA (reference sequence). The CDR3 loop spans 14 amino acids. V was cut by 6 bases and J by 3 bases, with 18 bases left in between. The CDR3 protein is CSARRGNPDYEQYF. Written as DNA, the CDR3 is TGCAGTGCCAGACGGGGTAACCCAGACTACGAGCAGTACTTC.

This clonotype was detected a few times. The genes are TRBV7-6 and TRBJ2-5; D not resolved. The V end lost 0 bases, the J end lost 7 bases, and 9 bases lay between the germline ends. Germline CDR1 and CDR2: SGHVS and FNYEAQ. CDR3 length equals 13 residues. The CDR3 is CASSLADPGTQYF. DNA for the CDR3: TGTGCCAGCAGCTTAGCGGACCCCGGGACCCAGTACTTC.

The chain uses TRBV15 and TRBJ1-4; TRBD1 matches 7 bases. The CDR3 spans 14 residues. From germline, CDR1 is LNHNV and CDR2 YYDKDF (reference sequence). J lost 7 bases, V lost 4 bases, and 6 bases had no gene match. CDR3 sequence: CATSTRGTVEKLFF. The DNA of the CDR3 is TGTGCCACCAGCACCCGAGGGACAGTTGAAAAACTGTTTTTT.

With respect to this clonotype: This may stem from a read error, because a much larger clone lies one nucleotide away. The J gene is TRBJ1-2, the V gene TRBV7-2, with D possibly matching TRBD1 (6 bases). The CDR3 contains 13 residues. Germline-derived CDR1 and CDR2 are SGHTA and FQGNSA. CDR3 loop: CANSLGQRYGYTF. The CDR3 nucleotides are TGTGCCAACAGCCTCGGACAGCGCTATGGCTACACCTTC.

The genes are TRBV7-2 and TRBJ2-7; D remains ambiguous. From germline, CDR1 is SGHTA and CDR2 FQGNSA. This CDR3 has 15 residues. V was cut by 2 bases and J by 4 bases, with 15 bases left in between. This CDR3 is CASSLRQRLGYEQYF. The CDR3 nucleotides are TGTGCCAGCAGCTTACGGCAGAGGTTAGGTTACGAGCAGTACTTC.

V usage is TRBV30 and J usage is TRBJ2-1, with 14 bases aligning to TRBD2. Germline assignment: CDR1 GTSNPN and CDR2 SVGIG (reference sequence). This CDR3 contains 16 residues. The J segment lost 10 bases and the V segment lost 1 base, leaving 9 bases of the junction unmatched. Here the CDR3 DNA reads TGTGCCTGGAGTGCATGGACTAGCGGGGGGCTGGGGGAGCAGTTCTTC. Translation: CAWSAWTSGGLGEQFF.

This clonotype was detected only a few times. The rearrangement uses TRBV5-7 and TRBJ2-7; D is unclear. TRBV5-7 belongs to the ORF category, with a function that is uncertain. V was cut by 1 base and J by 9 bases, with 8 bases left in between. The CDR3 runs 11 residues. CDR3 protein: CASSLNTGQYF. CDR3 coding DNA: TGTGCCAGCAGCTTGAATACGGGGCAGTACTTC.

In this sample, this clonotype turned up a few times. The chain joins TRBV7-2 to TRBJ2-6; D unclear. The CDR3 loop spans 17 amino acids. Deletions cut 0 bases from V and 0 bases from J, with 9 bases between. Looked up from germline, CDR1 is SGHTA and CDR2 is FQGNSA. CDR3 region: CASSLAVLLSGANVLTF. The CDR3 DNA reads as TGTGCCAGCAGCTTAGCGGTACTTCTCTCTGGGGCCAACGTCCTGACTTTC.

This chain links TRBV7-9 with TRBJ2-1; 7 bases align to TRBD1. The CDR3 spans 16 residues. Germline loops: CDR1 SEHNR, CDR2 FQNEAQ (reference sequence). Trimming removed 5 bases from V and 0 bases from J; junction bases left unmatched: 7. CDR3 residues: CASSPRQGNSYNEQFF. CDR3 DNA: TGTGCCAGCAGCCCCCGACAGGGAAACTCCTACAATGAGCAGTTCTTC.

The sample holds many counts of this clonotype. The J gene is TRBJ2-7, the V gene TRBV5-5; 7 positions match TRBD1. V was pared by 7 bases and J by 7 bases, with 14 bases of the junction left unmatched. CDR3 length: 14 amino acids. The germline V gene encodes CDR1 SGHKS and CDR2 YYEKEE (reference sequence). The CDR3 nucleotides read TGTGCCAGCGGAACCGGGACAGTGGGCGATGAGCAGTACTTC. It encodes CASGTGTVGDEQYF. Together with reference TRBV5-5 and TRBJ2-7, the CDR3 gives the full variable domain: DAGVTQSPTHLIKTRGQQVTLRCSPISGHKSVSWYQQVLGQGPQFIFQYYEKEERGRGNFPDRFSARQFPNYSSELNVNALLLGDSALYLCASGTGTVGDEQYFGPGTRLTVT.

This sequence joins TRBV7-9 and TRBJ2-4, with a tentative D call TRBD2 (5 bases). Germline loops: CDR1 SEHNR, CDR2 FQNEAQ (reference sequence). Trimming shortened V by 5 bases and J by 0 bases, and 14 bases separated the two germline ends. The length of the CDR3 is 16 residues. CDR3 nucleotide sequence: TGTGCCAGCAGCCCGGGGTACCTACTAGCCAAAAACATTCAGTACTTC. Protein: CASSPGYLLAKNIQYF.

This chain joins TRBV10-3 and TRBJ1-5; 7 bases match TRBD1. This CDR3 is built from 13 residues. CDR1 is ENHRY, CDR2 SYGVKD, per germline. V lost 5 bases and J lost 7; bases outside the gene matches: 5. CDR3 region: CAISPDRDQPQHF. CDR3 coding DNA: TGTGCCATCAGTCCTGACAGGGACCAGCCCCAGCATTTT.

The table lists this clonotype with a few counts. V usage is TRBV27 and J usage is TRBJ2-2; the match to TRBD2 covers 7 bases. CDR3 size: 13 residues. J gave up 5 bases and V 7 bases, and 4 bases lay outside the gene matches. Germline assignment: CDR1 MNHEY and CDR2 SMNVEV (reference sequence). CDR3 sequence (DNA): TGTGCCAGCATTAGGGAGGGGACCGGGGAGCTGTTTTTT. It specifies CASIREGTGELFF.